These 25 T cell receptor beta chains came from one sample sequenced in a study of neurological immune-mediated disorders. From the 5' RACE reads, TCRdb called clonotypes with MiXCR, one entry per CDR3 protein. The sample gives 85,000 to 100,000 distinct CDR3 sequences, 3.5% to 4% of which show up once; around 6% is in the top ten. Material: PBMCs. These receptors were taken from a woman aged 18-29 years with multiple sclerosis.

This clonotype showed up many times. This chain joins TRBV7-2 and TRBJ2-7; weak D call: TRBD2 (5 bases). The V end was cut by 5 bases, the J end by 2 bases, with 16 bases between. This CDR3 is built from 15 residues. Germline assignment: CDR1 SGHTA and CDR2 FQGNSA. CDR3 in DNA: TGTGCCAGCAGCCATCACGGGGTGGGCCCCTACGAGCAGTACTTC. Amino acid sequence: CASSHHGVGPYEQYF.

This clonotype was detected many times. V usage is TRBV28 and J usage is TRBJ2-2, with TRBD2 matching 10 bases. J gave up 5 bases and V 6 bases, and 9 bases lay outside the gene matches. The CDR3 is made up of 16 amino acids. In germline, CDR1 is MDHEN, CDR2 SYDVKM. CDR3 nucleotides: TGTGCCAGCAGCCAAATTAGCGGGAGGTTAACCGGGGAGCTGTTTTTT. Translated: CASSQISGRLTGELFF.

There are many counts of this clonotype. This sequence joins TRBV6-5 and TRBJ1-3; 7 nucleotides match TRBD1. The CDR3 covers 15 residues. Germline V lookup: CDR1 MNHEY, CDR2 SVGAGI. J lost 5 bases, V lost 0 bases, and 4 bases had no gene match. The CDR3: CASSYSNRGRNTIYF. CDR3 bases: TGTGCCAGCAGTTACTCTAACAGGGGCAGAAACACCATATATTTT.

Many counts were recorded for this clonotype. This chain connects TRBV7-2 to TRBJ2-6; D unresolved. Trimming left V 5 bases short and J 0 bases short, with 11 bases between. The CDR3 totals 16 residues. Germline V gene data show CDR1 as SGHTA and CDR2 as FQGNSA. CDR3 loop: CASSTSISSGANVLTF. As DNA, the CDR3 is TGTGCCAGCAGCACTTCAATTAGCTCTGGGGCCAACGTCCTGACTTTC.

J is TRBJ1-1 and V is TRBV9, with unresolved D. Trimming shortened V by 0 bases and J by 0 bases, and 9 bases separated the two germline ends. Germline V gene lookup returns CDR1 SGDLS and CDR2 YYNGEE. This CDR3 is 15 amino acids long. DNA of the CDR3: TGTGCCAGCAGCGTAGGCGCAGACTTGAACACTGAAGCTTTCTTT. Protein product: CASSVGADLNTEAFF.

This clonotype was seen at least ten times. The CDR3 coding sequence is TGTGCCAGCTCACCCCCTTCGACAGGGCCGCGTGAAAAACTGTTTTTT. Protein product: CASSPPSTGPREKLFF. The chain uses TRBV18 and TRBJ1-4, with TRBD1 matching 7 bases. V shed 3 bases, J shed 7 bases, and the junction held 11 bases outside the gene matches. The CDR3 sequence is 16 residues long. Germline values: CDR1 KGHSH, CDR2 LQKENI.

This clonotype was counted at least ten times. The CDR3 loop is CASTHLPGATYEQYF. The CDR3 DNA follows: TGTGCCAGCACTCATCTGCCGGGGGCTACCTACGAGCAGTACTTC. The chain links TRBV12-3 or TRBV12-4 to TRBJ2-7; D may correspond to TRBD1 or TRBD2 (6 bases each). CDR3 length equals 15 residues. The V end was cut by 7 bases, the J end by 2 bases, with 18 bases between.

This clonotype occurred many times. DNA of the CDR3: TGCAGTGCTAGAGATTGGGGAATGAACACTGAAGCTTTCTTT. Translating gives CSARDWGMNTEAFF. V usage is TRBV20-1 and J usage is TRBJ1-1, with D unresolved. This CDR3 contains 14 residues. Trimming shortened V by 0 bases and J by 0 bases, and 8 bases separated the two germline ends. Germline V CDR1 and CDR2: DFQATT, SNEGSKA (reference sequence).

At least ten counts were recorded for this clonotype. The V gene is TRBV20-1, the J gene TRBJ1-1; D unclear. CDR3 length: 12 residues. Germline V gives CDR1 DFQATT, CDR2 SNEGSKA (reference sequence). Trimming shortened V by 1 base and J by 11 bases, and 14 bases separated the two germline ends. The DNA of the CDR3 is TGCAGTGCTAGAGTTCCACCTAATGCGGCTTTCTTT. This encodes CSARVPPNAAFF.

This clonotype was observed at least ten times. This chain uses TRBV29-1 with TRBJ1-2; the D gene is possibly TRBD1 (5 bases). The V end lost 4 bases, the J end lost 3 bases, and 18 bases lay between the germline ends. Germline CDR1 SQVTM, CDR2 ANQGSEA. There are 15 residues in the CDR3. The CDR3 DNA sequence: TGCAGCGTTGGGCGCCGATACGGGGCCGACTATGGCTACACCTTC. Translated, it gives CSVGRRYGADYGYTF.

This clonotype was detected ten times or more. This chain uses TRBV5-6 with TRBJ1-1; the match to TRBD1 covers 9 bases. V dropped 2 bases and J dropped 5; count of bases not matched to a gene: 7. CDR1 and CDR2 from the germline V gene are SGHDT and YYEEEE. There are 15 residues in the CDR3. CDR3 DNA: TGTGCCAGCAGCTTCGGGACAGGGAGTAGGACTGAAGCTTTCTTT. Amino acids: CASSFGTGSRTEAFF. The full variable domain, rest sourced from reference TRBV5-6 and TRBJ1-1, is DAGVTQSPTHLIKTRGQQVTLRCSPKSGHDTVSWYQQALGQGPQFIFQYYEEEERQRGNFPDRFSGHQFPNYSSELNVNALLLGDSALYLCASSFGTGSRTEAFFGQGTRLTVV.

This clonotype was detected ten times or more. This chain links TRBV28 with TRBJ2-7, with TRBD2 as a possible D gene (5 bases). V dropped 7 bases and J dropped 3 bases, with 19 bases sitting between them. Germline lookup yields CDR1 MDHEN and CDR2 SYDVKM. The CDR3 extends over 15 amino acids. The CDR3 DNA follows: TGTGCCAGCACCCGCCGCGGAGGATTACTCTACGAGCAGTACTTC. It specifies CASTRRGGLLYEQYF.

This clonotype was recorded at least ten times. The chain uses TRBV10-3 and TRBJ1-3; D not certain. Trimming took 5 bases from V and 0 from J, leaving 5 bases between them. The CDR3 contains 13 residues. The germline V gene has CDR1 ENHRY and CDR2 SYGVKD. CDR3 nucleotides: TGTGCCATCAGTCCCCTCTCTGGAAACACCATATATTTT. This gives the protein CAISPLSGNTIYF.

This clonotype was recorded at least ten times. The J gene is TRBJ1-1, the V gene TRBV20-1; D unclear. The CDR3 is made up of 13 amino acids. From germline, CDR1 is DFQATT and CDR2 SNEGSKA (reference sequence). The germline V and J ends were trimmed by 2 bases and 8 bases, with 15 bases remaining between them. The CDR3 reads CSARIAGGKEAFF. The CDR3 DNA reads as TGCAGTGCTAGAATCGCCGGAGGAAAAGAAGCTTTCTTT.

This clonotype was recorded at least ten times. The chain links TRBV14 to TRBJ2-2; the match to TRBD2 covers 8 bases. Germline CDR1 SGHDN, CDR2 FVKESK. The CDR3 sequence is 16 residues long. With V trimmed by 0 bases and J by 6 bases, 6 bases remained unmatched. The CDR3 DNA reads as TGTGCCAGCAGCCAAGATTGGGGTAGCGGGGCCGGGGAGCTGTTTTTT. Protein product: CASSQDWGSGAGELFF.

This clonotype appeared many times. The gene calls are TRBV6-2 or TRBV6-3 and TRBJ1-1; D unclear. With 2 bases removed from V and 4 bases from J, the gap between germline ends came to 5 bases. The CDR3 is 12 amino acids. Germline V gives CDR1 MNHEY, CDR2 SVGEGT. CDR3 amino acids: CASSYRVTEAFF. The CDR3 nucleotides read TGTGCCAGCAGTTACAGGGTCACTGAAGCTTTCTTT.

This clonotype was found a few times. The chain carries TRBV7-2 and TRBJ2-3; 10 bases line up with TRBD2. The CDR3 has 19 amino acids. Germline CDR1 SGHTA, CDR2 FQGNSA. V lost 5 bases and J lost 5; bases outside the gene matches: 19. This CDR3 reads CTSSPRAVSAGGPGDTQYF. CDR3 DNA sequence: TGTACCAGCAGCCCAAGGGCCGTTTCAGCGGGGGGGCCAGGAGATACGCAGTATTTT. Supplemented by reference TRBV7-2 and TRBJ2-3, the full variable domain reads GAGVSQSPSNKVTEKGKDVELRCDPISGHTALYWYRQSLGQGLEFLIYFQGNSAPDKSGLPSDRFSAERTGGSVSTLTIQRTQQEDSAVYLCTSSPRAVSAGGPGDTQYFGPGTRLTVL.

Ten or more counts support this clonotype. This sequence joins TRBV6-1 and TRBJ2-1, with a tentative D call TRBD2 (6 bases). Deletions cut 6 bases from V and 5 bases from J, with 20 bases between. CDR3 length: 16 residues. CDR1 and CDR2 from the germline V gene are MNHNS and SASEGT. The CDR3 protein is CASRVPGGAGNNEQFF. The CDR3 DNA reads as TGTGCCAGCAGAGTCCCCGGCGGGGCCGGGAACAATGAGCAGTTCTTC.

Many counts were recorded for this clonotype. The chain links TRBV9 to TRBJ2-1, with D perhaps TRBD1 (6 bases). This CDR3 has 15 residues. CDR1 is SGDLS, CDR2 YYNGEE, per germline. The germline V and J ends were trimmed by 0 bases and 1 base, with 8 bases remaining between them. Here the CDR3 reads CASSVDGTSYNEQFF. CDR3 bases: TGTGCCAGCAGCGTAGACGGGACATCCTACAATGAGCAGTTCTTC.

This clonotype has a handful of counts. The chain carries TRBV6-5 and TRBJ2-3; D ambiguous. In germline, CDR1 is MNHEY, CDR2 SVGAGI. V was cut by 5 bases and J by 0 bases, with 15 bases left in between. The CDR3 runs 16 residues. The CDR3 nucleotides read TGTGCCAGCAGTCGAACCCTCGCGCCGAGCACAGATACGCAGTATTTT. This gives the protein CASSRTLAPSTDTQYF.

This clonotype was found many times. The chain is built from TRBV5-1 and TRBJ2-7; 9 bases agree with TRBD2. V shed 2 bases and J 4 bases; nucleotides not matched to a gene: 4. CDR3 length equals 14 residues. Germline CDR1 SGHRS, CDR2 YFSETQ. The CDR3 DNA reads TGCGCCAGCAGCTTCGGGACTAGCAAGTACGAGCAGTACTTC. Translating it yields CASSFGTSKYEQYF. The full variable domain, rest sourced from reference TRBV5-1 and TRBJ2-7, is KAGVTQTPRYLIKTRGQQVTLSCSPISGHRSVSWYQQTPGQGLQFLFEYFSETQRNKGNFPGRFSGRQFSNSRSEMNVSTLELGDSALYLCASSFGTSKYEQYFGPGTRLTVT.

This clonotype occurred many times. The rearrangement links TRBV7-6 to TRBJ1-2; TRBD1 agrees at 8 bases. Looked up from germline, CDR1 is SGHVS and CDR2 is FNYEAQ. Trimming cost V 6 bases and J 7 bases; bases outside gene matches: 7. This CDR3 is 13 amino acids long. CDR3: CASSFGQGGGYTF. The CDR3 DNA reads TGTGCCAGCAGTTTCGGACAGGGAGGTGGCTACACCTTC.

There are many counts of this clonotype. V is TRBV6-5 and J is TRBJ2-1, with D perhaps TRBD2 (5 bases). V dropped 2 bases and J dropped 4 bases, with 21 bases sitting between them. The V gene's germline CDR1 is MNHEY and CDR2 SVGAGI. This CDR3 is 18 amino acids long. CDR3 loop: CASSYHPIDYTRYNEQFF. The DNA for the CDR3 is TGTGCCAGCAGTTACCACCCTATCGACTATACCCGTTACAATGAGCAGTTCTTC.

This clonotype was seen repeatedly, ten times or more. This chain joins TRBV7-2 and TRBJ1-1; possible D gene TRBD1, 6 bases. Germline V lookup: CDR1 SGHTA, CDR2 FQGNSA. The V end lost 2 bases, the J end lost 2 bases, and 12 bases lay between the germline ends. This CDR3 has 15 amino acids. CDR3 amino acids: CASSLPPGANTEAFF. CDR3 nucleotides: TGTGCCAGCAGCTTACCTCCAGGGGCAAACACTGAAGCTTTCTTT.

This clonotype has at least ten counts. This sequence joins TRBV19 and TRBJ1-1, with TRBD1 matching 10 bases. This CDR3 is 14 amino acids long. V lost 9 bases, J lost 7 bases, and 11 bases stayed unmatched. Germline values: CDR1 LNHDA, CDR2 SQIVND (reference sequence). CDR3 residues: CASRPGTGAHEAFF. The CDR3 nucleotides are TGTGCCAGCCGTCCCGGGACAGGGGCGCATGAAGCTTTCTTT.